The clone carrying this T cell receptor (beta chain) showed up just a few times. All of the isolated RNA was reverse transcribed, so expressed TCRB transcripts were sequenced. Assay: immunoSEQ multiplex PCR; the TCRdb copy retains only in-frame clones and omits some. This table has 200,000 to 250,000 clones, 9.6% appearing once. This sample is drawn from a study of beta chain features in type 1 diabetes. The clonotype comes from a woman younger than 35 in good health. Sequencing was carried out using naive CD4+ T cells from blood.

The CDR3 nucleotides are TGCGCCAGCAGCCAAGCCGCGGGGGCTTCCTACAATGAGCAGTTCTTC. It is translated as CASSQAAGASYNEQFF. The chain employs TRBV4-1 and TRBJ2-1, with D tentatively TRBD2 (7 bases). The CDR3 runs 16 residues. CDR1 MGHRA and CDR2 YSYEKL come from the germline V gene. V lost 1 base and J 1 base, leaving 11 bases between the germline ends.